This record looks at one T cell receptor (beta chain) sequence and its context. This sample was taken from a study of cytomegalovirus exposure and HLA in healthy donors. Losses at the gene ends were 4 bases for V and 0 bases for J; bases not matched to a gene: 3. The CDR3 covers 14 residues. Germline values: CDR1 MNHNS, CDR2 SASEGT. The PCR used 60 Vbeta and 13 Jbeta primers. Clones were sequenced by immunoSEQ multiplex PCR, and TCRdb holds only the in-frame ones, with some missing. The sample carries 110,000 or so clones, 67% recorded once. Sequencing used PBMCs. This sequence originates from a man aged 18 to 35 in good health and CMV-seropositive. This sequence joins TRBV6-1 and TRBJ2-7; 7 nucleotides align to TRBD1. The CDR3 region has the DNA TGTGCCAGCAGTGTCCGGACAGGCTCCTACGAGCAGTACGTC. Protein product: CASSVRTGSYEQYV.